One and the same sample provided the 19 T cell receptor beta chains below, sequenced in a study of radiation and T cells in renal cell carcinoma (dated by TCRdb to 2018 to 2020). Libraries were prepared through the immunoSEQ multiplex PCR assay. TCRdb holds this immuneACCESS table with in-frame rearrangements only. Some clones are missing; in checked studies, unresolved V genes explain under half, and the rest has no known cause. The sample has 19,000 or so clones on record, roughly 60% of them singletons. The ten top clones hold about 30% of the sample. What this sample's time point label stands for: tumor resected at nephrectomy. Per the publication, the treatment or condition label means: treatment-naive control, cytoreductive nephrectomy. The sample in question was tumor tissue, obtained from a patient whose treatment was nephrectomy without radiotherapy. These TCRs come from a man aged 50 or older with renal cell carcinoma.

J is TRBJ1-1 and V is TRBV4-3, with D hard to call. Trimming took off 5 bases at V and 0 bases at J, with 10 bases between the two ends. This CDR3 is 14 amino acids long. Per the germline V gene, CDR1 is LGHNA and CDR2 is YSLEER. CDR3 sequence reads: CASSTYGMNTEAFF. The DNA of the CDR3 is TGCGCCAGCAGCACGTATGGTATGAACACTGAAGCTTTCTTT.

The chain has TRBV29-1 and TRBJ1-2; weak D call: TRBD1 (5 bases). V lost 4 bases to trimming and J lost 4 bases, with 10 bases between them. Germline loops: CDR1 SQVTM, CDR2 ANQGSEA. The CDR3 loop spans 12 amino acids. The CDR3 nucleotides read TGCAGCGTTGGGGGGGGACTCTATGGCTACACCTTC. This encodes CSVGGGLYGYTF.

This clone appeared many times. CDR3 sequence (DNA): TGTGCCACCAGAGGGGCAGGGGACACCGGGGAGCTGTTTTTT. The encoded protein is CATRGAGDTGELFF. V is TRBV15 and J is TRBJ2-2, with a possible D match to TRBD1 (6 bases). The V end lost 6 bases, the J end lost 3 bases, and 11 bases lay between the germline ends. The CDR3 runs 14 residues. Germline lookup yields CDR1 LNHNV and CDR2 YYDKDF (reference sequence).

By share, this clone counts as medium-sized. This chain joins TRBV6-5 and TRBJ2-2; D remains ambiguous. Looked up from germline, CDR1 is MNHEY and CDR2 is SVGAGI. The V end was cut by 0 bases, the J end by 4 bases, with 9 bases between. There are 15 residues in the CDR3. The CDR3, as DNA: TGTGCCAGCAGTTACTCCTGGGGTCTCACCGGGGAGCTGTTTTTT. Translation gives CASSYSWGLTGELFF.

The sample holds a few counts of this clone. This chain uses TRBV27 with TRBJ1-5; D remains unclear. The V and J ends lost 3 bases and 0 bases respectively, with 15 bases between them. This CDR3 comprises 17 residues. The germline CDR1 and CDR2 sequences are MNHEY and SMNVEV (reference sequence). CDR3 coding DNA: TGTGCCAGCAGTTTTAGGCCCGTGAGCTATAGCAATCAGCCCCAGCATTTT. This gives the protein CASSFRPVSYSNQPQHF.

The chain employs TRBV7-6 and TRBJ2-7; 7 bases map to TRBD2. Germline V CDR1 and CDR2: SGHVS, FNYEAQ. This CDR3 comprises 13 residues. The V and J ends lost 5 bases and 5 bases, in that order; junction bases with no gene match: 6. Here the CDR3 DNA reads TGTGCCAGCAGCGTCGAGACTAGCCACGAGCAGTACTTC. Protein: CASSVETSHEQYF.

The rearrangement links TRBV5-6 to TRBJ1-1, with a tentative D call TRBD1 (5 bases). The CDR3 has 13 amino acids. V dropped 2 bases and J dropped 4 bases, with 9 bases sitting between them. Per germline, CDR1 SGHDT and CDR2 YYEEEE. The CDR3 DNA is TGTGCCAGCAGCTTTCCGCAGGGCACTGAAGCTTTCTTT. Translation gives CASSFPQGTEAFF. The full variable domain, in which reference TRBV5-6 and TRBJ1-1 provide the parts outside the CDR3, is DAGVTQSPTHLIKTRGQQVTLRCSPKSGHDTVSWYQQALGQGPQFIFQYYEEEERQRGNFPDRFSGHQFPNYSSELNVNALLLGDSALYLCASSFPQGTEAFFGQGTRLTVV.

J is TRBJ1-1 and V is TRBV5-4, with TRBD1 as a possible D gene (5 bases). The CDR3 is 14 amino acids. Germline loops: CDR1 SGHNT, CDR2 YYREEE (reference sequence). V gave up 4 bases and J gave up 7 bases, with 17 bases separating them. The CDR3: CASSPLAGQGEAFF. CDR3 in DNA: TGTGCCAGCAGCCCTCTAGCGGGGCAAGGTGAAGCTTTCTTT.

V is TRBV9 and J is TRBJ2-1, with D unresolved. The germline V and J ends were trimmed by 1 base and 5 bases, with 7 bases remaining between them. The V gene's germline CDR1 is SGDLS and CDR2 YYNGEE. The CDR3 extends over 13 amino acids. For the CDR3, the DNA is TGTGCCAGCAGCGTAATTTCCAACAATGAGCAGTTCTTC. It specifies CASSVISNNEQFF.

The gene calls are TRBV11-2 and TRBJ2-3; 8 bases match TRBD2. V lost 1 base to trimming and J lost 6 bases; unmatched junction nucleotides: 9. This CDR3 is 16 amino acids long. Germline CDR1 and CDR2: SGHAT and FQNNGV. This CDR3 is CASSLAWGLEADTQYF. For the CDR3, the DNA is TGTGCCAGCAGCTTAGCCTGGGGACTAGAGGCCGATACGCAGTATTTT.

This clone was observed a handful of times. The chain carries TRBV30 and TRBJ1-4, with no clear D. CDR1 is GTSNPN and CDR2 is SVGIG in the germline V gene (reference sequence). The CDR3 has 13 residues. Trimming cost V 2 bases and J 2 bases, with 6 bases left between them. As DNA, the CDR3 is TGTGCCTGGAGTTTAGGGACTAATGAAAAACTGTTTTTT. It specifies CAWSLGTNEKLFF.

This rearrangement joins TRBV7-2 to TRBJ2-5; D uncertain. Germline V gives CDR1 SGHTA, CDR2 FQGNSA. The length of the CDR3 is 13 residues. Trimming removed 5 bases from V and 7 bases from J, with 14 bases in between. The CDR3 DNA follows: TGTGCCAGCAGCCCCCTGTTGTCAGGGACCCAGTACTTC. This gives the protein CASSPLLSGTQYF.

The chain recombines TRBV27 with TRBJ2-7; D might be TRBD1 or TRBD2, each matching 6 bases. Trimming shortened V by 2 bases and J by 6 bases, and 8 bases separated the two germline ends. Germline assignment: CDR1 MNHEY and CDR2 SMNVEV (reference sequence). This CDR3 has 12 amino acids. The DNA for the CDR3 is TGTGCCAGCAGTTTAGGAGGGGGCGAGCAGTACTTC. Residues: CASSLGGGEQYF.

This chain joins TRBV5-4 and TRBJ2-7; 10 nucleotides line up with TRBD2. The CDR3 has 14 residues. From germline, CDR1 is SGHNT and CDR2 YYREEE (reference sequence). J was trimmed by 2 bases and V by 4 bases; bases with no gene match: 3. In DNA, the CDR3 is TGTGCCAGCAGCACAGCGGGAGGGCCCTACGAGCAGTACTTC. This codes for CASSTAGGPYEQYF. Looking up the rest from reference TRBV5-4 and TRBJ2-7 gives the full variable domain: ETGVTQSPTHLIKTRGQQVTLRCSSQSGHNTVSWYQQALGQGPQFIFQYYREEENGRGNFPPRFSGLQFPNYSSELNVNALELDDSALYLCASSTAGGPYEQYFGPGTRLTVT.

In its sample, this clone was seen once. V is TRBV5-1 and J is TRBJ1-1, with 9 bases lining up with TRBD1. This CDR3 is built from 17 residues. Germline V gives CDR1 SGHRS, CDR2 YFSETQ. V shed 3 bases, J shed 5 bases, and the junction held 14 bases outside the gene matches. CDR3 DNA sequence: TGCGCCAGCAGCTCCCCGGGACAGGGTATGATGGAAACTGAAGCTTTCTTT. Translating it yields CASSSPGQGMMETEAFF.

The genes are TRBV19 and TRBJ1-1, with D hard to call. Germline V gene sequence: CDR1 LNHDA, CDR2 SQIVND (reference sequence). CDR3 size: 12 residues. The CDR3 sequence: CAANGMNTEAFF. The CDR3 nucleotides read TGTGCAGCGAATGGGATGAACACTGAAGCTTTCTTT.

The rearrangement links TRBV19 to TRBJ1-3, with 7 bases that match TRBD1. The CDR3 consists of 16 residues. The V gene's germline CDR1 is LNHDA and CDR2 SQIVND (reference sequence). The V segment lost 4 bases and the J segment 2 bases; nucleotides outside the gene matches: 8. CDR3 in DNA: TGTGCCAGTAGTAGAATGACAGGGTCGACTGGAAACACCATATATTTT. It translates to CASSRMTGSTGNTIYF. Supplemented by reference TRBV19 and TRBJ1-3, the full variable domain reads DGGITQSPKYLFRKEGQNVTLSCEQNLNHDAMYWYRQDPGQGLRLIYYSQIVNDFQKGDIAEGYSVSREKKESFPLTVTSAQKNPTAFYLCASSRMTGSTGNTIYFGEGSWLTVV.

As DNA, the CDR3 is TGTGCCAGTTCGGGACAGCGGCTTTATAGCAATCAGCCCCAGCATTTT. This sequence encodes CASSGQRLYSNQPQHF. The V gene is TRBV19, the J gene TRBJ1-5; 7 nucleotides match TRBD1. V was pared by 8 bases and J by 0 bases, with 10 bases of the junction left unmatched. The CDR3 has 16 residues. Germline CDR1 LNHDA, CDR2 SQIVND (reference sequence).

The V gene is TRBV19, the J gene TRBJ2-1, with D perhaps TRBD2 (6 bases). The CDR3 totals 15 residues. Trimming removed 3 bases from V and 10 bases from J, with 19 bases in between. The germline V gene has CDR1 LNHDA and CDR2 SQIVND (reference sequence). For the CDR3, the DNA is TGTGCCAGTAGTATTCCGGGACTCCCTCCCCAGGAGCAGTTCTTC. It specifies CASSIPGLPPQEQFF.